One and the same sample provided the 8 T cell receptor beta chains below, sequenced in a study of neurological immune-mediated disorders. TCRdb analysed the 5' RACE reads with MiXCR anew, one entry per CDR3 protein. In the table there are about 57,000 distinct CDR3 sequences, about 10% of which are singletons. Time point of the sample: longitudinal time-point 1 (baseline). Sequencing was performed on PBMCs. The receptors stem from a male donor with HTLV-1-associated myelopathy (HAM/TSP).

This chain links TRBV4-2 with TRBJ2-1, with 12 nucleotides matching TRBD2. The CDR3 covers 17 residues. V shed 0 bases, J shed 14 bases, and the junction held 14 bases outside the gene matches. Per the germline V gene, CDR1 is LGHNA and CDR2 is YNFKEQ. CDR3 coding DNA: TGTGCCAGCAGCCAAGACGGTCGACTAGCGGGGGATCACGTCGAGTTCTTC. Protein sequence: CASSQDGRLAGDHVEFF.

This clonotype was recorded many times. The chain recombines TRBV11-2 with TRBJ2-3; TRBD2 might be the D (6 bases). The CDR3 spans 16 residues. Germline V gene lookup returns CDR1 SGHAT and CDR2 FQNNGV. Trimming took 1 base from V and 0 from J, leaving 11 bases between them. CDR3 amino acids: CASSLVAGPSTDTQYF. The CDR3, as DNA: TGTGCCAGCAGCTTAGTGGCGGGGCCTAGCACAGATACGCAGTATTTT. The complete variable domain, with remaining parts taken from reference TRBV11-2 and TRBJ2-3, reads EAGVAQSPRYKIIEKRQSVAFWCNPISGHATLYWYQQILGQGPKLLIQFQNNGVVDDSQLPKDRFSAERLKGVDSTLKIQPAKLEDSAVYLCASSLVAGPSTDTQYFGPGTRLTVL.

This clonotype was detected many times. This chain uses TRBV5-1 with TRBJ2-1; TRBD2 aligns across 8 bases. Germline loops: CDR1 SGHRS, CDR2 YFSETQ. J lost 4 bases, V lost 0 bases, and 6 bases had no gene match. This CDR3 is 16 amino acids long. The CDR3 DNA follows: TGCGCCAGCAGCTTGGTTGTTAGCGGGGATTACAATGAGCAGTTCTTC. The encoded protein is CASSLVVSGDYNEQFF.

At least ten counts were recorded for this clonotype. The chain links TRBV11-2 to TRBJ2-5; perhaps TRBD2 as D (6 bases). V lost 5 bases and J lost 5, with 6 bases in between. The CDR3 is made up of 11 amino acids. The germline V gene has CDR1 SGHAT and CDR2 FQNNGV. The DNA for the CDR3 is TGTGCCAGCAGCCGGGGGGAGACCCAGTACTTC. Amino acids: CASSRGETQYF.

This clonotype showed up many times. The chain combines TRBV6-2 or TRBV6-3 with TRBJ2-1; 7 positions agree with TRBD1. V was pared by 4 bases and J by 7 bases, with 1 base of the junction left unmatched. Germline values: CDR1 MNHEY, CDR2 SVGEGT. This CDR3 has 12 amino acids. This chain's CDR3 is CASSLQGNEQFF. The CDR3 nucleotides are TGTGCCAGCAGTTTACAGGGGAATGAGCAGTTCTTC.

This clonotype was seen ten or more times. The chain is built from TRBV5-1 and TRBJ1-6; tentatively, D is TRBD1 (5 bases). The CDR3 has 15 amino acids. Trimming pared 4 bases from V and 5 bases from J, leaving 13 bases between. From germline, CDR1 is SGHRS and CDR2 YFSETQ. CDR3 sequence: CASSPAGNNNSPLHF. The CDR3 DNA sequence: TGCGCCAGCAGCCCTGCAGGGAACAATAATTCACCCCTCCACTTT.

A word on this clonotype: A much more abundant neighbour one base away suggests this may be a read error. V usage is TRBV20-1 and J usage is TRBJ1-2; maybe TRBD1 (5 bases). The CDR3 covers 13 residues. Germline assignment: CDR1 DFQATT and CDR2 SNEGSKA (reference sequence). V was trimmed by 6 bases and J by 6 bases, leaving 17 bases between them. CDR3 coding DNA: TGCAGTGCAACAAATCAGGGAAACGATGGCTACACCTTC. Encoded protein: CSATNQGNDGYTF.

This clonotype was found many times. In DNA form, the CDR3 reads TGTGCCAGCAGCACCGACACAGATACGCAGTATTTT. Translating it yields CASSTDTDTQYF. The chain has TRBV9 and TRBJ2-3, with no clear D. V shed 4 bases and J shed 2 bases, with 5 bases lying between them. Per germline, CDR1 SGDLS and CDR2 YYNGEE. The CDR3 loop spans 12 amino acids.